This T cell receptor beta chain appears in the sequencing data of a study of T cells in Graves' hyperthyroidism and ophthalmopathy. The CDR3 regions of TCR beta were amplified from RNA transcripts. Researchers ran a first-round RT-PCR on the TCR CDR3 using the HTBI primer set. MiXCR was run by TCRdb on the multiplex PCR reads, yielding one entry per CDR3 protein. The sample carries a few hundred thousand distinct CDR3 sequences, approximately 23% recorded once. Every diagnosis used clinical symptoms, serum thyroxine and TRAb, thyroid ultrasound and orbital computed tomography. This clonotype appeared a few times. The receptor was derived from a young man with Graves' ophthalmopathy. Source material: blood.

The CDR3 sequence is CSVWHREQYF. The CDR3 DNA sequence: TGCAGCGTATGGCACCGCGAGCAGTACTTC. The chain joins TRBV29-1 to TRBJ2-7; D remains unclear. The CDR3 spans 10 residues. Trimming took 6 bases from V and 6 from J, leaving 9 bases between them. In germline, CDR1 is SQVTM, CDR2 ANQGSEA.